A selection of T cell receptor beta chains follows, all from one sample in a study of blood T cell repertoires in COVID-19. Sequenced by immunoSEQ multiplex PCR; TCRdb stores in-frame clones only, minus some. The profile covers 100,000 to 150,000 clones, with approximately 83% appearing a single time and around 6.3% taken by the ten largest. What was sequenced was peripheral blood. These receptors were taken from a man older than 75 with active or convalescent COVID-19. Both conserved end residues are trimmed from each CDR3.

v_call	j_call	cdr3_aa
TRBV11-3	TRBJ2-2	ASRSRGQGQTGELF
TRBV9	TRBJ1-4	ATSRTGTGDEKLF
TRBV11-1	TRBJ2-5	ASSTDRAAETQY
TRBV5-4	TRBJ2-7	ASSLSSGRSDEQY
TRBV7-2	TRBJ1-2	ASSSRQGDGYT
TRBV7-2	TRBJ2-5	ASSSRTSGGQETQY
TRBV28	TRBJ2-3	ASLEAADTQY
TRBV9	TRBJ2-3	ASSVEASYTQY
TRBV4-3	TRBJ2-5	ASSQGTSGRADETQY
TRBV18	TRBJ1-1	ASSPKRDSEAF
TRBV13	TRBJ2-2	ASSLPTSGSIGELF
TRBV19	TRBJ1-1	ASSNRRREEAF
TRBV29-1	TRBJ2-7	SVGQGISYEQY
TRBV6-5	TRBJ1-4	ASRTAFNEKLF
TRBV19	TRBJ1-4	ASSGQGANEKLF
TRBV18	TRBJ1-1	ASSGARQDEAF
TRBV5-1	TRBJ1-2	ASSLGFTGGDGYT
TRBV27	TRBJ1-2	ASSLYPPTGGEGYT
TRBV7-2	TRBJ2-5	ASSLGVAGVGETQY
TRBV19	TRBJ1-3	ASSIGQGSGNTIY
TRBV27	TRBJ2-7	ASSLKGGGVSYEQY
TRBV24-1	TRBJ2-1	ATSALETYNEQF
TRBV5-5	TRBJ1-2	ASSPTGGGYGYT
TRBV3-1/TRBV3-2	TRBJ1-3	ASSWDFSKNTIY
TRBV6-2/TRBV6-3	TRBJ1-5	ASSYGTGGNNQPQH
TRBV7-9	TRBJ1-1	ASSLAGNWGMNTEAF
TRBV11-2	TRBJ1-4	ASSLQGFKTTNEKLF
TRBV30	TRBJ1-4	AWNRDRSNEKLF
TRBV4-1	TRBJ1-1	ASSQPLGPGGNTEAF
TRBV28	TRBJ2-7	ASSLSEGAGMWSYEQY
TRBV7-8	TRBJ2-5	ASSLGALTSFQETQY
TRBV7-9	TRBJ2-5	ASSLGGGETTQY
TRBV7-9	TRBJ2-7	ASSLVSSVREQY
TRBV30	TRBJ1-2	AWDPTTGEGYGYT
TRBV7-9	TRBJ2-7	ASSSRFYEQY
TRBV7-9	TRBJ2-5	ASSLRGQETQY
TRBV9	TRBJ2-2	ASSAGLAGSYTGELF
TRBV20-1	TRBJ1-1	SADRDTEAF
TRBV9	TRBJ1-4	ASSARRGATNEKLF